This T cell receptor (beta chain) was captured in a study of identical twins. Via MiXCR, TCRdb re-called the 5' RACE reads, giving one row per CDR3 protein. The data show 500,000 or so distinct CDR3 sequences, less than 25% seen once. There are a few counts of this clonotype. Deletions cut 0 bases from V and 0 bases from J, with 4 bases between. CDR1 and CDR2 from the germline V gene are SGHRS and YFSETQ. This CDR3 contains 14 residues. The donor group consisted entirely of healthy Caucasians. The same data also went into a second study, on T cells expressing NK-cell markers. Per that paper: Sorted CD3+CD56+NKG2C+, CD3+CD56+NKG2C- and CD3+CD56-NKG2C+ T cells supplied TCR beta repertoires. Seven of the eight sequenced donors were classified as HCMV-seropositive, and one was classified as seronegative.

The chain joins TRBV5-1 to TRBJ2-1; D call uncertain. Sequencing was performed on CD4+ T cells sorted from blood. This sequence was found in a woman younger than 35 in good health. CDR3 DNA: TGCGCCAGCAGCTTGGAGTACTCCTACAATGAGCAGTTCTTC. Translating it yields CASSLEYSYNEQFF.